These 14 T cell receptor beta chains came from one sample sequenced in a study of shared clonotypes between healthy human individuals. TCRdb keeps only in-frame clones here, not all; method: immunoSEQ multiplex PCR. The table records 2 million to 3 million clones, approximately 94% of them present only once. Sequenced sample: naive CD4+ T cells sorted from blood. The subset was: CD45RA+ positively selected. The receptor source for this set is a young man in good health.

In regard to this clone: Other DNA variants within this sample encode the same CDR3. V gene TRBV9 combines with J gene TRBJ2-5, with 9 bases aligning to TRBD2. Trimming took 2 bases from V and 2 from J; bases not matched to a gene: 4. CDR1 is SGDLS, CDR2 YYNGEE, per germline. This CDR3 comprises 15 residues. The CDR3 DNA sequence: TGTGCCAGCAGCGTCGGGACTAGCCCTCAAGAGACCCAGTACTTC. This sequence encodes CASSVGTSPQETQYF.

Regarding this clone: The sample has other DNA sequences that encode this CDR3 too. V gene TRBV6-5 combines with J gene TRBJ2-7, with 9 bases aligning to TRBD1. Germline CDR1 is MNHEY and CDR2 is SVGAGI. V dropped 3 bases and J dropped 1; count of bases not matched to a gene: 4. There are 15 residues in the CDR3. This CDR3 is CASSYSGQGSYEQYF. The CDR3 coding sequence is TGTGCCAGCAGTTATAGCGGACAGGGGTCCTACGAGCAGTACTTC.

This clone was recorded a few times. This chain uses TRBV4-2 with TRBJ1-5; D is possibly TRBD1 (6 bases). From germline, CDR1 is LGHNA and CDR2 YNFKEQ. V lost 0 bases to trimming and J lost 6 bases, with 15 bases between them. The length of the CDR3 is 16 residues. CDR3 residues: CASSQDAGGRGQPQHF. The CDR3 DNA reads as TGTGCCAGCAGCCAAGATGCGGGGGGGCGGGGTCAGCCCCAGCATTTT.

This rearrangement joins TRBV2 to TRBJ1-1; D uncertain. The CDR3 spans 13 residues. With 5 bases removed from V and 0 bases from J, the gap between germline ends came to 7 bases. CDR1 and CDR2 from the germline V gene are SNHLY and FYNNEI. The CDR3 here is CASSKEMNTEAFF. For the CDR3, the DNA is TGTGCCAGCAGTAAGGAAATGAACACTGAAGCTTTCTTT.

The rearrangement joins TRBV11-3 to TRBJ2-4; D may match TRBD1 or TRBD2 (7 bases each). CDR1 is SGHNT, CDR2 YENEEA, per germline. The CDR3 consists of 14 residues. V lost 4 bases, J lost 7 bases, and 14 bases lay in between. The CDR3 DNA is TGTGCCAGCAGCTCCACCAGGGGGGGGAACATTCAGTACTTC. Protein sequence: CASSSTRGGNIQYF.

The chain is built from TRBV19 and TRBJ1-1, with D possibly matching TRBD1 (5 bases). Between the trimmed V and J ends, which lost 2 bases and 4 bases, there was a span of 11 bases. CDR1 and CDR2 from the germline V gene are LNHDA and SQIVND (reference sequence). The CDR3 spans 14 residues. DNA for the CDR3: TGTGCCAGTAGTATAATCCAGGGATCCACTGAAGCTTTCTTT. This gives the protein CASSIIQGSTEAFF.

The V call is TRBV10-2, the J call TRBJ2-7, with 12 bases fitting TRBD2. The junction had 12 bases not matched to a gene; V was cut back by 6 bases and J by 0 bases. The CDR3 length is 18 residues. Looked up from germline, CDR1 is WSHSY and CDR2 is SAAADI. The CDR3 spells CASSEVPGLAGSSYEQYF. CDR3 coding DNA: TGCGCCAGCAGCGAGGTACCGGGACTAGCGGGTTCCTCCTACGAGCAGTACTTC.

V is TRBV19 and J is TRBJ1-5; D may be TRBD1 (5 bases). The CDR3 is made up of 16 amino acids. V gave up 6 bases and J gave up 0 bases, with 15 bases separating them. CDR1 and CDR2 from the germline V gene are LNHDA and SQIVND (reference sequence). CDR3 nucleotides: TGTGCCAGTAGCGAAGGGGACGGGTATAGCAATCAGCCCCAGCATTTT. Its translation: CASSEGDGYSNQPQHF.

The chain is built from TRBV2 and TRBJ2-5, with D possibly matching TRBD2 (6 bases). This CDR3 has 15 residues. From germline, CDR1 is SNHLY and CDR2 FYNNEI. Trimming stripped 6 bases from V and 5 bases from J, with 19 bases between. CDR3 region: CASSPLAFKAETQYF. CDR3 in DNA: TGTGCCAGCAGCCCACTAGCATTCAAGGCGGAGACCCAGTACTTC.

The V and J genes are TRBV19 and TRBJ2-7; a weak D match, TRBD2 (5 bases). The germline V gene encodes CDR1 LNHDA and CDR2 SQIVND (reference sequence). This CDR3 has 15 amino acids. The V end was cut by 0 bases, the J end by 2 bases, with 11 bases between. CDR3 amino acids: CASSIDSRGTYEQYF. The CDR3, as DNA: TGTGCCAGTAGTATAGATTCTAGAGGGACCTACGAGCAGTACTTC.

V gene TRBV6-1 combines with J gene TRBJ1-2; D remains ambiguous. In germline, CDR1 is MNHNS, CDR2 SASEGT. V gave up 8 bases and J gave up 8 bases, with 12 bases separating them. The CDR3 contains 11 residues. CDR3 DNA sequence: TGTGCCAGCCACAGTGGGTACGGCTACACCTTC. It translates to CASHSGYGYTF.

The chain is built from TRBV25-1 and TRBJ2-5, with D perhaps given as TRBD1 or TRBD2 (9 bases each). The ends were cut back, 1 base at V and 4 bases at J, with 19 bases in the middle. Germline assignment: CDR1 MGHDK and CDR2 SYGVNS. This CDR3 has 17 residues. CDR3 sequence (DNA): TGTGCCAGCAGTGAATCTAGCGGGACAGGGAGGGGAGAGACCCAGTACTTC. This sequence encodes CASSESSGTGRGETQYF.

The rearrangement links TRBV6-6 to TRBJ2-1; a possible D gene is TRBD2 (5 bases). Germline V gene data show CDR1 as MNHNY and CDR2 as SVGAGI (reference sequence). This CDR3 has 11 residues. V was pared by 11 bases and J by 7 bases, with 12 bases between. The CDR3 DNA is TGTGCCGTCCGTCGGGGAAATGAGCAGTTCTTC. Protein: CAVRRGNEQFF.

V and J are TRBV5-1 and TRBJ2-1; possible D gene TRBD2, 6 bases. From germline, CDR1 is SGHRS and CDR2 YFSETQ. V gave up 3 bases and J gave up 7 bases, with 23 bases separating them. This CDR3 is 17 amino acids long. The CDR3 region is CASSSLKSASRGNEQFF. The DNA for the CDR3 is TGCGCCAGCAGCTCCCTTAAATCGGCTAGCCGGGGGAATGAGCAGTTCTTC.